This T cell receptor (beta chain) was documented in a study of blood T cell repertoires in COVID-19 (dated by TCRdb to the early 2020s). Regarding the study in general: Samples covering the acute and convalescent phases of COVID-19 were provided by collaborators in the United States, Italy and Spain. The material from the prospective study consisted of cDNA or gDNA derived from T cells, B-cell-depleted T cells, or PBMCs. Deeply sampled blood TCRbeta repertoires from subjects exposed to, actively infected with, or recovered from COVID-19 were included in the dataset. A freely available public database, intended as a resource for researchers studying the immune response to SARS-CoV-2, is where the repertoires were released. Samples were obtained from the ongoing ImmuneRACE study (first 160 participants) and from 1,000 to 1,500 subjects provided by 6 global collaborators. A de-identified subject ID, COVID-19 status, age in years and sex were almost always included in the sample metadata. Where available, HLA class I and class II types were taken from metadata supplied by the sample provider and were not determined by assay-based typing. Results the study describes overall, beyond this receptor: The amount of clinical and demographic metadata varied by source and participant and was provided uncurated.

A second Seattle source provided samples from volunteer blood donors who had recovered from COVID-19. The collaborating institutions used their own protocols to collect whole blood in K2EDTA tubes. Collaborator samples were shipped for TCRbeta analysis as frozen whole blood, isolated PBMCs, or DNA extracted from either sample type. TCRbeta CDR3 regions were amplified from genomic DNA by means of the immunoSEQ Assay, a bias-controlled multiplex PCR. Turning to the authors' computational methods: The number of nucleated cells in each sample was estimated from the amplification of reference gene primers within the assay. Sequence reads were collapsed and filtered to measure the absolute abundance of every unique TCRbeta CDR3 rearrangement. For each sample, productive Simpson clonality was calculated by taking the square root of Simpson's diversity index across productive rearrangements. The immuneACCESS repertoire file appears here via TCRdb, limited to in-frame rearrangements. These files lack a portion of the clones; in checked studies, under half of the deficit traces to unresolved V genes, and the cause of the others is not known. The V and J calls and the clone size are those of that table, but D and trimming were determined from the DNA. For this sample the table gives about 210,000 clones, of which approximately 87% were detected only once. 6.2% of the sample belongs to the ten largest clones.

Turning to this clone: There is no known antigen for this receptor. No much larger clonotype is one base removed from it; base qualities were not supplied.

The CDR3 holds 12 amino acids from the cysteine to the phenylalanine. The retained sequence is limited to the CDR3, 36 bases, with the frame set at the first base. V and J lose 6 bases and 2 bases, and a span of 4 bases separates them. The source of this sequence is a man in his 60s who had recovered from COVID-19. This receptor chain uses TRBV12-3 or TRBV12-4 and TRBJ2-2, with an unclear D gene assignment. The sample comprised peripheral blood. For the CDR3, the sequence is CASSYNTGELFF. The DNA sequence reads TGTGCCAGCAGCTATAACACCGGGGAGCTGTTTTTT.